A selection of T cell receptor beta chains follows, all from one sample in a study of cytomegalovirus exposure and HLA in healthy donors. Assay: immunoSEQ multiplex PCR; the TCRdb copy retains only in-frame clones and omits some. The table lists 150,000 or so clones, 70% to 80% of them singletons. Input material: PBMCs. These receptors were taken from a young man in good health and CMV-seropositive. CDR3s include the opening cysteine and the closing phenylalanine or tryptophan. The order of the fields is D gene, V gene, CDR3 length, clone size, J gene, CDR3 protein, CDR3 DNA. D genes are given only for firm matches. Expanded clones are given a class, and other clones once, few, many or no size at all.

D gene: NA
V gene: TRBV9
CDR3 length: 12
clone size: few
J gene: TRBJ2-6
CDR3 protein: CASARGANVLTF
CDR3 DNA: TGTGCCAGCGCGAGGGGGGCCAACGTCCTGACTTTC

D gene: TRBD1
V gene: TRBV7-9
CDR3 length: 14
clone size: NA
J gene: TRBJ2-7
CDR3 protein: CASSFRGQGYEQYF
CDR3 DNA: TGTGCCAGCAGCTTTAGGGGACAGGGCTACGAGCAGTACTTC

D gene: NA
V gene: TRBV5-1
CDR3 length: 15
clone size: NA
J gene: TRBJ2-1
CDR3 protein: CASSLAGNLGNEQFF
CDR3 DNA: TGCGCCAGCAGCTTGGCCGGGAACCTCGGAAATGAGCAGTTCTTC

D gene: TRBD2
V gene: TRBV4-1
CDR3 length: 15
clone size: NA
J gene: TRBJ2-7
CDR3 protein: CASSTTGTSAYEQYF
CDR3 DNA: TGCGCCAGCAGCACAACCGGGACTAGCGCATACGAGCAGTACTTC

D gene: NA
V gene: TRBV4-2
CDR3 length: 15
clone size: NA
J gene: TRBJ1-4
CDR3 protein: CASSKWSGGNEKLFF
CDR3 DNA: TGTGCCAGCAGCAAATGGTCAGGTGGTAATGAAAAACTGTTTTTT

D gene: NA
V gene: TRBV20-1
CDR3 length: 8
clone size: NA
J gene: TRBJ2-1
CDR3 protein: CSARQEFF
CDR3 DNA: TGCAGTGCCCGCCAGGAGTTCTTC

D gene: NA
V gene: TRBV7-2
CDR3 length: 14
clone size: NA
J gene: TRBJ2-5
CDR3 protein: CASSISSAGETQYF
CDR3 DNA: TGTGCCAGCAGCATCTCTAGCGCTGGAGAGACCCAGTACTTC

D gene: TRBD1
V gene: TRBV5-6
CDR3 length: 16
clone size: NA
J gene: TRBJ1-5
CDR3 protein: CASSRSRDSMNQPQHF
CDR3 DNA: TGTGCCAGCAGCCGTTCCCGGGACAGCATGAATCAGCCCCAGCATTTT

D gene: NA
V gene: TRBV19
CDR3 length: 15
clone size: NA
J gene: TRBJ1-3
CDR3 protein: CASKDQANSGNTIYF
CDR3 DNA: TGTGCCAGTAAGGATCAGGCGAACTCTGGAAACACCATATATTTT

D gene: TRBD1
V gene: TRBV9
CDR3 length: 16
clone size: NA
J gene: TRBJ2-7
CDR3 protein: CASSVATGQGIHEQYF
CDR3 DNA: TGTGCCAGCAGCGTAGCTACGGGACAGGGGATCCACGAGCAGTACTTC

D gene: NA
V gene: TRBV28
CDR3 length: 13
clone size: NA
J gene: TRBJ2-7
CDR3 protein: CASSLLGGLEQYF
CDR3 DNA: TGTGCCAGCAGTTTATTGGGGGGACTCGAGCAGTACTTC

D gene: TRBD1
V gene: TRBV10-2
CDR3 length: 15
clone size: few
J gene: TRBJ2-3
CDR3 protein: CASSRQGEHTDTQYF
CDR3 DNA: TGCGCCAGCAGTCGACAGGGGGAGCACACAGATACGCAGTATTTT

D gene: TRBD1
V gene: TRBV18
CDR3 length: 17
clone size: few
J gene: TRBJ1-1
CDR3 protein: CASSPFPAGTENTEAFF
CDR3 DNA: TGTGCCAGCTCACCTTTCCCCGCCGGGACAGAGAACACTGAAGCTTTCTTT

D gene: NA
V gene: TRBV28
CDR3 length: 17
clone size: NA
J gene: TRBJ1-1
CDR3 protein: CASGSSGIYRVRAEAFF
CDR3 DNA: TGTGCCAGCGGATCGTCTGGAATCTACAGGGTAAGGGCTGAAGCTTTCTTT

D gene: NA
V gene: TRBV9
CDR3 length: 14
clone size: NA
J gene: TRBJ2-7
CDR3 protein: CASSVGHKSYEQYF
CDR3 DNA: TGTGCCAGCAGCGTAGGGCACAAATCCTACGAGCAGTACTTC

D gene: TRBD1
V gene: TRBV5-1
CDR3 length: 16
clone size: NA
J gene: TRBJ2-2
CDR3 protein: CASSEKDRGETGELFF
CDR3 DNA: TGCGCCAGCAGCGAAAAAGACAGGGGTGAAACCGGGGAGCTGTTTTTT

D gene: NA
V gene: TRBV28
CDR3 length: 14
clone size: NA
J gene: TRBJ2-2
CDR3 protein: CASRPRVLGGELFF
CDR3 DNA: TGTGCCAGCAGGCCCCGGGTCTTAGGCGGGGAGCTGTTTTTT

D gene: NA
V gene: TRBV6-6
CDR3 length: 12
clone size: NA
J gene: TRBJ2-7
CDR3 protein: CASSSGQYEQYF
CDR3 DNA: TGTGCCAGCAGCTCTGGACAGTACGAGCAGTACTTC

D gene: NA
V gene: TRBV5-1
CDR3 length: 16
clone size: NA
J gene: TRBJ2-7
CDR3 protein: CASRERAGTITYEQYF
CDR3 DNA: TGCGCCAGCAGAGAGCGTGCCGGGACAATAACCTACGAGCAGTACTTC

D gene: NA
V gene: TRBV6-1
CDR3 length: 12
clone size: NA
J gene: TRBJ2-4
CDR3 protein: CASRRQKNIQYF
CDR3 DNA: TGTGCCAGCAGGAGGCAAAAAAACATTCAGTACTTC

D gene: TRBD1
V gene: TRBV7-9
CDR3 length: 14
clone size: NA
J gene: TRBJ1-2
CDR3 protein: CASSHTGGADGYTF
CDR3 DNA: TGTGCCAGCAGCCACACAGGGGGCGCCGATGGCTACACCTTC

D gene: TRBD2
V gene: TRBV28
CDR3 length: 16
clone size: once
J gene: TRBJ2-1
CDR3 protein: CASSLSASGNINEQFF
CDR3 DNA: TGTGCCAGCAGTTTAAGCGCTAGCGGGAATATTAATGAGCAGTTCTTC

D gene: TRBD1
V gene: TRBV7-6
CDR3 length: 15
clone size: once
J gene: TRBJ1-6
CDR3 protein: CASSLRDRGNSPLHF
CDR3 DNA: TGTGCCAGCAGCTTACGGGACAGGGGGAATTCACCCCTCCACTTT

D gene: NA
V gene: TRBV19
CDR3 length: 15
clone size: NA
J gene: TRBJ1-5
CDR3 protein: CASSKLLGIGQPQHF
CDR3 DNA: TGTGCCAGTAGTAAACTCTTGGGTATCGGGCAGCCCCAGCATTTT

D gene: TRBD2
V gene: TRBV9
CDR3 length: 14
clone size: few
J gene: TRBJ2-3
CDR3 protein: CASSVSGGTDTQYF
CDR3 DNA: TGTGCCAGCAGCGTTAGCGGGGGCACAGATACGCAGTATTTT